This T cell receptor (beta chain) stems from a study of T-cell reconstitution after alpha-beta-depleted transplantation in children. The V gene's germline CDR1 is MDHEN and CDR2 SYDVKM. V shed 11 bases and J shed 5 bases, with 19 bases lying between them. The CDR3 covers 15 residues. Unique molecular identifiers featured in how the TCRbeta library was prepared. TCRdb reprocessed the PCR reads via MiXCR and lists one record per CDR3 protein. The table shows hundreds of thousands of distinct CDR3 sequences, with roughly 8.2% occurring only once. This clonotype was seen more than once but under ten times. The antigen is undetermined. Overall study results and limits: Surviving recipient T cells and thymic progenitors underlay high day-60 TCRbeta diversity in some patients. T-cell counts and diversity at one year post-transplant came mainly from newly produced T cells. Reportedly, alpha-beta T cells present about two months post-transplant originated from several hundred expanded clones of graft origin.

The source of this sequence is a female patient under 10 years old who had a stem cell transplant for Fanconi anemia, so the T cells may come from the graft donor. The V call is TRBV28, the J call TRBJ1-6, with D possibly TRBD1 on 6 matching bases. The sequencing here drew on peripheral blood, taken 360 days after TCRalphabeta/CD19-depleted stem cell transplant. The CDR3 coding sequence is TGTGCCGGCAAGTCCCTACAGGGAGATAATTCACCCCTCCACTTT. Protein sequence: CAGKSLQGDNSPLHF.